This T cell receptor beta chain originates from a study of molecular identifiers for immune sequencing clone quantification. As for the study in general: Replicate experiments took RNA from 20,000 or 100,000 naive CD8 cells, divided it five ways and sequenced four.

TCR libraries were built in bulk with a published protocol and specific TCR primers. A single record per CDR3 protein comes from TCRdb applying MiXCR to the PCR reads. Of about 510,000 distinct CDR3 sequences listed, over 20% are singletons. Germline V gene lookup returns CDR1 SGHDN and CDR2 FVKESK. The CDR3 has 16 amino acids. Trimming pared 0 bases from V and 4 bases from J, leaving 16 bases between. The authors sorted naive CD8 T cells as CD8+CD4-CCR7+CD45RA+. Overall study findings and caveats: Clones carrying above 20 RNA copies accounted for over 98% of effector molecules, under 1% in naive cells.

A note on this clonotype: The antigen is undetermined.

The sample comprised naive CD8+ T cells from blood, with Jurkat cell RNA spiked in. The subset was: FACS-sorted CD8+CD4-CCR7+CD45RA+ naive T cells. The chain combines TRBV14 with TRBJ2-7; TRBD1 might be the D (5 bases). This clonotype was sampled from a human donor in good health. Some libraries in this study had Jurkat cell RNA spiked in. CDR3 protein: CASSQDVGQGRYEQYF. The DNA of the CDR3 is TGTGCCAGCAGCCAAGATGTCGGCCAGGGTCGGTACGAGCAGTACTTC.